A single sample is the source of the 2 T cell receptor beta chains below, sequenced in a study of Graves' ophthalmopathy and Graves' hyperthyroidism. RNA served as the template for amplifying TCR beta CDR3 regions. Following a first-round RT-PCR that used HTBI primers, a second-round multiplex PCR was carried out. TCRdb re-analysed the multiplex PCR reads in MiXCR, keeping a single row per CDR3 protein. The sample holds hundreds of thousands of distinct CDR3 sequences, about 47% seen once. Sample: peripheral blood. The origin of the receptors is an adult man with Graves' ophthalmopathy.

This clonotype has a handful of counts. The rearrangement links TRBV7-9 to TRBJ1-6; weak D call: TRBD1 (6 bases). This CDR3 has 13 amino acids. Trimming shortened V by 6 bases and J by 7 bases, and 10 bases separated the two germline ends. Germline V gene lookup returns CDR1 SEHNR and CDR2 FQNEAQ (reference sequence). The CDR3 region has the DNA TGTGCCAGCAGTCGGACAGTCAATTCACCCCTCCACTTT. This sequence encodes CASSRTVNSPLHF.

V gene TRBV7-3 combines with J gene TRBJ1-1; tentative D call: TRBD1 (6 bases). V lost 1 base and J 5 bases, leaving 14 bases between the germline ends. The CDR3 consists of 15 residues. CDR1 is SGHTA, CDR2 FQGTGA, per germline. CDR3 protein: CASSLREGGETEAFF. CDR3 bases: TGTGCCAGCAGCTTAAGGGAAGGGGGAGAGACTGAAGCTTTCTTT.